This T cell receptor beta chain was retrieved from a study of T cell repertoires in cytomegalovirus infection. Looking at the study overall: CMV infection together with matching HLA type was indicated by public TCR beta signatures. Notes on the study in general: It was HLA-C-restricted CMV-specific TCR beta clonotypes that dominated the response ex vivo. Pooled public TCR beta family frequency picked out CMV carriers with the relevant HLA.

On this clonotype: Its antigen is currently unknown.

Germline loops: CDR1 SNHLY, CDR2 FYNNEI. The CDR3 extends over 17 amino acids. Trimming took 0 bases from V and 0 from J, leaving 12 bases between them. TCRdb independently ran MiXCR on the reads; one entry per CDR3 protein. Here the sample spans 200,000 to 300,000 distinct CDR3 sequences, approximately 8.3% being singletons. The sequencing input was PBMCs. This TCR came from a human donor in good health (CMV status not recorded). Some clones in this sample may be carry-over from other donors' samples. The genes are TRBV2 and TRBJ2-1; D unclear. CDR3 amino acids: CASSEALQGISYNEQFF. In DNA form, the CDR3 reads TGTGCCAGCAGTGAAGCGCTTCAAGGGATCTCCTACAATGAGCAGTTCTTC.